This paragraph covers one T cell receptor beta chain sequence. The target antigen is unknown. In the same sample, other DNA sequences code for this CDR3. The data derive from a study of shared clonotypes between healthy human individuals. Study background: A donor's plate count was three for CD4 naive and three for CD4 memory; CD8 naive had two and CD8 memory one. Study-level findings and limits: Memory subsets had estimated richness that was generally smaller than that of naive subsets. Tissue TCR repertoires likely differ from these blood-only repertoires.

Some clones are missing from TCRdb's copy, which holds only in-frame ones; the method was immunoSEQ multiplex PCR. Among 2,500,000 or so clones listed, 93% were seen once. The clonotype comes from a man aged 18-30 years in good health. Some clones in this sample may be carry-over from other donors' samples. The sequencing input was naive CD4+ T cells from PBMCs. The subset denotes: CD45RA+ positively selected.

The CDR3 here is CASSLGLAGELFF. The CDR3 DNA reads TGCGCCAGCAGCTTGGGGTTGGCCGGGGAGCTGTTTTTT. The chain is built from TRBV5-1 and TRBJ2-2; D unresolved. V was clipped by 0 bases and J by 6 bases, with 6 bases between them. This CDR3 region has 13 residues. Germline V gene data show CDR1 as SGHRS and CDR2 as YFSETQ.